This passage covers 28 T cell receptor beta chains from one sample sequenced in a study of blood T cell repertoires in COVID-19 (TCRdb year 2020). Receptors were amplified or captured by the immunoSEQ multiplex PCR assay. TCRdb's version of the immuneACCESS table is confined to in-frame rearrangements and falls short of the full clone set. An unresolved V gene accounts for under half of the shortfall where checked; the remainder is of unknown origin. The sample table contains over 150,000 clones; only one count was recorded for about 90% of them. The ten largest account for 5.5% to 8.5% of the sample. The sequencing input was PBMCs or T cells enriched from blood (not recorded which). The receptors stem from a woman in her forties or fifties who had recovered from COVID-19.

This clone was seen a single time. V usage is TRBV7-6 and J usage is TRBJ2-7; possible D gene TRBD1, 6 bases. Germline CDR1 and CDR2: SGHVS and FNYEAQ. The CDR3 runs 13 residues. V was pared by 5 bases and J by 4 bases, with 12 bases between. The CDR3 DNA is TGTGCCAGCAGCATCGGGACACTTTACGAGCAGTACTTC. Amino acids: CASSIGTLYEQYF. The full variable domain, its missing parts supplied by reference TRBV7-6 and TRBJ2-7, is GAGVSQSPRYKVTKRGQDVALRCDPISGHVSLYWYRQALGQGPEFLTYFNYEAQQDKSGLPNDRFSAERPEGSISTLTIQRTEQRDSAMYRCASSIGTLYEQYFGPGTRLTVT.

The rearrangement uses TRBV24-1 and TRBJ1-2; no firm D call. There are 14 residues in the CDR3. V lost 2 bases and J 2 bases, leaving 8 bases between the germline ends. CDR1 KGHDR and CDR2 SFDVKD come from the germline V gene. CDR3 residues: CATSDWSGNYGYTF. The CDR3 DNA sequence: TGTGCCACCAGTGATTGGTCAGGCAACTATGGCTACACCTTC.

In this sample, this clone turned up a few times. The chain couples TRBV24-1 to TRBJ2-1, with unresolved D. V was clipped by 0 bases and J by 6 bases, with 17 bases between them. Per the germline V gene, CDR1 is KGHDR and CDR2 is SFDVKD. The length of the CDR3 is 17 residues. CDR3 amino acids: CATSDLDTTKTGNEQFF. The CDR3 DNA sequence: TGTGCCACCAGTGATTTGGATACTACCAAGACCGGCAATGAGCAGTTCTTC.

This sequence joins TRBV27 and TRBJ2-2; 8 nucleotides line up with TRBD1. The V and J ends lost 6 bases and 0 bases, in that order; junction bases with no gene match: 12. This CDR3 comprises 18 residues. Germline CDR1 reads MNHEY; CDR2 reads SMNVEV (reference sequence). The CDR3 DNA reads as TGTGCCAGCAGCACACGAGGACAGGGCAAACCGAACACCGGGGAGCTGTTTTTT. Translated, it gives CASSTRGQGKPNTGELFF.

The chain combines TRBV4-2 with TRBJ2-7, with 10 bases fitting TRBD1. The CDR3 consists of 14 residues. From germline, CDR1 is LGHNA and CDR2 YNFKEQ. Trimming removed 7 bases from V and 3 bases from J; junction bases left unmatched: 6. The CDR3 here is CASTRDRGLYEQYF. The CDR3 nucleotides are TGTGCCAGCACAAGAGACAGGGGGCTCTACGAGCAGTACTTC.

This chain connects TRBV3-1 (or the pseudogene TRBV3-2) to TRBJ1-2; possible D gene TRBD1, 5 bases. Germline V gene lookup returns CDR1 LGHDT and CDR2 YNNKEL (reference sequence). This CDR3 is built from 13 residues. Trimming cost V 0 bases and J 3 bases, with 5 bases left between them. CDR3 sequence: CASSQDRDYGYTF. Here the CDR3 DNA reads TGTGCCAGCAGCCAAGACAGGGACTATGGCTACACCTTC.

The CDR3 reads CASSITDRVHEQFF. In nucleotides, the CDR3 is TGTGCCAGCAGCATAACGGACAGGGTCCATGAGCAGTTCTTC. The rearrangement joins TRBV7-9 to TRBJ2-1; 8 bases align to TRBD1. Germline CDR1 SEHNR, CDR2 FQNEAQ (reference sequence). V trimming: 5 bases; J trimming: 8 bases; junction bases outside the gene matches: 8. This CDR3 has 14 amino acids. Complete variable domain (other parts from reference TRBV7-9 and TRBJ2-1): DTGVSQNPRHKITKRGQNVTFRCDPISEHNRLYWYRQTLGQGPEFLTYFQNEAQLEKSRLLSDRFSAERPKGSFSTLEIQRTEQGDSAMYLCASSITDRVHEQFFGPGTRLTVL.

The chain uses TRBV19 and TRBJ2-6, with 7 positions matching TRBD1. Germline V gene lookup returns CDR1 LNHDA and CDR2 SQIVND (reference sequence). The CDR3 has 19 residues. Unmatched junction bases numbered 13, after V lost 5 bases and J lost 0 bases. The CDR3 protein is CASSPQIRDRASGANVLTF. The DNA of the CDR3 is TGTGCCAGTAGTCCTCAGATAAGAGACAGGGCCTCTGGGGCCAACGTCCTGACTTTC.

This chain uses TRBV11-2 with TRBJ2-5, with a possible D match to TRBD2 (6 bases). The V gene lost 0 bases and the J gene lost 4 bases, with 15 bases spanning the gap. This CDR3 is built from 16 residues. Looked up from germline, CDR1 is SGHAT and CDR2 is FQNNGV. The CDR3 is CASSLDSGRARETQYF. For the CDR3, the DNA is TGTGCCAGCAGCTTAGATTCCGGGAGAGCACGAGAGACCCAGTACTTC.

CDR3 region: CASSDSGTGYEKLFF. Written as DNA, the CDR3 is TGTGCCAGTAGCGATTCCGGGACAGGGTATGAAAAACTGTTTTTT. The chain has TRBV19 and TRBJ1-4, with 9 bases lining up with TRBD1. The CDR3 length is 15 residues. V lost 6 bases to trimming and J lost 6 bases; unmatched junction nucleotides: 8. Per germline, CDR1 LNHDA and CDR2 SQIVND (reference sequence).

The CDR3 sequence: CATGTGRNTIYF. CDR3 DNA: TGTGCCACTGGGACAGGGAGAAACACCATATATTTT. The chain links TRBV28 to TRBJ1-3; 9 positions agree with TRBD1. Trimming at V came to 10 bases and at J to 5 bases, leaving 3 bases not matched to a gene. Germline CDR1 and CDR2: MDHEN and SYDVKM. The CDR3 is made up of 12 amino acids.

The rearrangement uses TRBV6-6 and TRBJ1-1; possibly TRBD1 for D (5 bases). Trimming pared 7 bases from V and 3 bases from J, leaving 15 bases between. The germline V gene has CDR1 MNHNY and CDR2 SVGAGI (reference sequence). CDR3 length: 14 amino acids. CDR3 bases: TGTGCCAGCACACCCATGGGGCCGGACACTGAAGCTTTCTTT. This gives the protein CASTPMGPDTEAFF.

The chain combines TRBV24-1 with TRBJ2-1, with TRBD2 as a possible D gene (5 bases). Trimming took 2 bases from V and 0 from J, leaving 10 bases between them. Germline lookup yields CDR1 KGHDR and CDR2 SFDVKD. The CDR3 is 16 residues long. CDR3 protein: CATSDWAGGSYNEQFF. In DNA form, the CDR3 reads TGTGCCACCAGTGATTGGGCGGGTGGCTCCTACAATGAGCAGTTCTTC.

About this clone: Other DNA variants within this sample encode the same CDR3. The chain combines TRBV6-5 with TRBJ2-7, with D possibly matching TRBD1 (5 bases). Germline assignment: CDR1 MNHEY and CDR2 SVGAGI. Between the trimmed V and J ends, which lost 4 bases and 4 bases, there was a span of 8 bases. The CDR3 is 12 amino acids. The CDR3 DNA sequence: TGTGCCAGCAGTTTAACAGGTTACGAGCAGTACTTC. Protein: CASSLTGYEQYF.

The V gene is TRBV3-1 (or the pseudogene TRBV3-2), the J gene TRBJ2-7; D remains unclear. The germline V gene has CDR1 LGHDT and CDR2 YNNKEL (reference sequence). The CDR3 spans 12 residues. Trimming shortened V by 2 bases and J by 6 bases, and 8 bases separated the two germline ends. CDR3: CASSQRTGEQYF. The CDR3 DNA is TGTGCCAGCAGCCAACGTACTGGCGAGCAGTACTTC.

This chain uses TRBV6-5 with TRBJ1-2; D perhaps matches TRBD1 (5 bases). CDR1 MNHEY and CDR2 SVGAGI come from the germline V gene. V was pared by 0 bases and J by 4 bases, with 12 bases between. The CDR3 covers 15 residues. CDR3 coding DNA: TGTGCCAGCAGTTACTCCTTCGCGGGGGGCTATGGCTACACCTTC. Its protein is CASSYSFAGGYGYTF.

The table lists this clone with a count of one. The rearrangement joins TRBV28 to TRBJ1-2; unclear D gene. There are 13 residues in the CDR3. Trimming removed 6 bases from V and 3 bases from J, with 11 bases in between. Looked up from germline, CDR1 is MDHEN and CDR2 is SYDVKM. DNA of the CDR3: TGTGCCAGCAGGGCGACAACAGACTATGGCTACACCTTC. Translating it yields CASRATTDYGYTF.

This clone was seen a handful of times. The genes are TRBV24-1 and TRBJ2-1; 8 bases fit TRBD1. The CDR3 loop spans 15 amino acids. Germline CDR1 and CDR2: KGHDR and SFDVKD. V lost 4 bases and J lost 5; bases outside the gene matches: 6. CDR3 sequence (DNA): TGTGCCACCAGTGACCCGACAGGGGCCCACAATGAGCAGTTCTTC. Amino acid sequence: CATSDPTGAHNEQFF.

V gene TRBV30 combines with J gene TRBJ2-5; 11 nucleotides align to TRBD1. This CDR3 spans 15 amino acids. Germline CDR1 and CDR2: GTSNPN and SVGIG (reference sequence). J gave up 4 bases and V 5 bases, and 9 bases lay outside the gene matches. The DNA for the CDR3 is TGTGCCTGGGCCATGGGACAGGGGGTGAGAGAGACCCAGTACTTC. Amino acid sequence: CAWAMGQGVRETQYF.

This clone was observed a single time. The chain carries TRBV6-6 and TRBJ2-1; D might be TRBD2 (6 bases). The length of the CDR3 is 17 residues. V lost 5 bases to trimming and J lost 0 bases, with 17 bases between them. Germline lookup yields CDR1 MNHNY and CDR2 SVGAGI (reference sequence). The CDR3 region has the DNA TGTGCCAGCAGTCGAGACCTAGCGACTATCTCCTACAATGAGCAGTTCTTC. It translates to CASSRDLATISYNEQFF.

The V call is TRBV28, the J call TRBJ1-2; tentatively, D is TRBD1 (5 bases). Trimming stripped 3 bases from V and 7 bases from J, with 24 bases between. Germline V gene data show CDR1 as MDHEN and CDR2 as SYDVKM. The length of the CDR3 is 17 residues. CDR3 bases: TGTGCCAGCAGTTTTTTTACAGGACGCTCGGAAGGGATTGGCTACACCTTC. Translated, it gives CASSFFTGRSEGIGYTF.

The chain uses TRBV29-1 and TRBJ2-1; maybe TRBD1 (6 bases). There are 13 residues in the CDR3. V shed 4 bases and J shed 7 bases, with 14 bases lying between them. Germline CDR1 SQVTM, CDR2 ANQGSEA. The DNA for the CDR3 is TGCAGCGTTGGGCCGACAGGATCGAATGAGCAGTTCTTC. This encodes CSVGPTGSNEQFF.

The rearrangement uses TRBV28 and TRBJ1-1; D is unresolved. V lost 1 base and J 6 bases, leaving 3 bases between the germline ends. This CDR3 region has 11 residues. The germline gives CDR1 MDHEN, CDR2 SYDVKM. CDR3: CASSLSSEAFF. In DNA form, the CDR3 reads TGTGCCAGCAGTTTATCTTCTGAAGCTTTCTTT.

The chain uses TRBV28 and TRBJ2-7, with 10 bases that match TRBD2. Trimming at V came to 5 bases and at J to 1 base, leaving 8 bases not matched to a gene. CDR1 and CDR2 from the germline V gene are MDHEN and SYDVKM. The CDR3 sequence is 16 residues long. The CDR3 sequence: CASSPAGGPVSYEQYF. The CDR3 DNA reads as TGTGCCAGCAGTCCAGCGGGAGGGCCGGTGTCCTACGAGCAGTACTTC.

The genes are TRBV28 and TRBJ1-4; tentatively, D is TRBD1 (6 bases). This CDR3 has 15 residues. With 2 bases removed from V and 10 bases from J, the gap between germline ends came to 17 bases. Looked up from germline, CDR1 is MDHEN and CDR2 is SYDVKM. DNA of the CDR3: TGTGCCAGCAGTTTACCGGGACAACTCGAGGGAAAACTGTTTTTT. It yields the protein CASSLPGQLEGKLFF. Looking up the rest from reference TRBV28 and TRBJ1-4 gives the full variable domain: DVKVTQSSRYLVKRTGEKVFLECVQDMDHENMFWYRQDPGLGLRLIYFSYDVKMKEKGDIPEGYSVSREKKERFSLILESASTNQTSMYLCASSLPGQLEGKLFFGSGTQLSVL.

This chain connects TRBV3-1 (or the pseudogene TRBV3-2) to TRBJ2-2; 9 nucleotides agree with TRBD2. The germline V gene has CDR1 LGHDT and CDR2 YNNKEL (reference sequence). The CDR3 is 17 amino acids. J lost 6 bases, V lost 4 bases, and 12 bases had no gene match. The CDR3 is CASSPPHSSGNAGELFF. The CDR3 DNA reads TGTGCCAGCAGCCCACCTCATTCTAGCGGGAATGCCGGGGAGCTGTTTTTT.

This chain connects TRBV27 to TRBJ2-7; TRBD2 is a possible D gene (7 bases). This CDR3 region has 13 residues. Trimming stripped 8 bases from V and 3 bases from J, with 14 bases between. In germline, CDR1 is MNHEY, CDR2 SMNVEV (reference sequence). CDR3: CASGEGVGYEQYF. For the CDR3, the DNA is TGTGCCAGCGGGGAGGGGGTAGGCTACGAGCAGTACTTC.

The chain uses TRBV12-3 or TRBV12-4 and TRBJ1-5, with 7 bases aligning to TRBD1. V was pared by 6 bases and J by 5 bases, with 4 bases of the junction left unmatched. The CDR3 spans 13 residues. CDR3 region: CASSRDSDQPQHF. The DNA for the CDR3 is TGTGCCAGCAGCCGGGACAGTGATCAGCCCCAGCATTTT.